These 15 T cell receptor beta chains originate from one sample sequenced in a study of blood T cell repertoires in COVID-19. The repertoire was sequenced with immunoSEQ multiplex PCR; TCRdb's copy has only in-frame clones and lacks some. The sample contains about 370,000 clones, just over 90% of which appear only once. Sequencing was performed on PBMCs or T cells enriched from blood (not recorded which). These receptors came from a woman aged 40 to 50 who had been exposed to COVID-19.

The rearrangement links TRBV2 to TRBJ2-1; a weak D match, TRBD1 (6 bases). V was trimmed by 8 bases and J by 9 bases, leaving 14 bases between them. CDR3 size: 12 residues. Germline CDR1 and CDR2: SNHLY and FYNNEI. The CDR3 nucleotides read TGTGCCAGCCGGACAGCCGCGGGTGAGCAGTTCTTC. Protein: CASRTAAGEQFF.

The CDR3, as DNA: TGTGCCAGCTCCACAGGGTACGAGCAGTACTTC. Residues: CASSTGYEQYF. The chain carries TRBV2 and TRBJ2-7, with D maybe TRBD1 (6 bases). V lost 8 bases and J 4 bases, leaving 9 bases between the germline ends. Germline CDR1 SNHLY, CDR2 FYNNEI. This CDR3 region has 11 residues.

This rearrangement joins TRBV5-5 to TRBJ1-5; 7 nucleotides line up with TRBD1. This CDR3 region has 15 residues. From germline, CDR1 is SGHKS and CDR2 YYEKEE (reference sequence). Trimming removed 3 bases from V and 3 bases from J; junction bases left unmatched: 6. CDR3 nucleotide sequence: TGTGCCAGCAGCTCCGAGGGGGCGCCCAATCAGCCCCAGCATTTT. As protein: CASSSEGAPNQPQHF.

This chain connects TRBV19 to TRBJ1-4; 8 bases align to TRBD1. With 1 base clipped from V and 2 bases from J, the junction kept 3 bases outside the gene matches. Germline V CDR1 and CDR2: LNHDA, SQIVND (reference sequence). There are 16 residues in the CDR3. The CDR3 DNA is TGTGCCAGTAGTATAGGAGGACAGGGCACTAATGAAAAACTGTTTTTT. Translating gives CASSIGGQGTNEKLFF.

The chain uses TRBV19 and TRBJ1-4; 9 positions agree with TRBD1. Germline V CDR1 and CDR2: LNHDA, SQIVND (reference sequence). The CDR3 totals 15 residues. V shed 5 bases, J shed 8 bases, and the junction held 9 bases outside the gene matches. The CDR3 is CASSSTGTGREKLFF. The CDR3 nucleotides are TGTGCCAGTAGTTCAACCGGGACAGGGCGCGAAAAACTGTTTTTT.

V gene TRBV3-1 (or the pseudogene TRBV3-2) combines with J gene TRBJ1-1; perhaps TRBD1 as D (6 bases). The CDR3 spans 15 residues. Germline CDR1 reads LGHDT; CDR2 reads YNNKEL (reference sequence). V was clipped by 1 base and J by 5 bases, with 14 bases between them. The CDR3 DNA reads TGTGCCAGCAGCCAAGGTGCGGGGGGGCATACTGAAGCTTTCTTT. This gives the protein CASSQGAGGHTEAFF.

The V gene is TRBV11-2, the J gene TRBJ2-5; maybe TRBD1 (6 bases). Germline CDR1 reads SGHAT; CDR2 reads FQNNGV. This CDR3 has 13 residues. V lost 6 bases, J lost 5 bases, and 13 bases lay in between. CDR3 bases: TGTGCCAGCAGTTATACAGGGTCGGAGACCCAGTACTTC. Translation: CASSYTGSETQYF.

The chain employs TRBV3-1 (or the pseudogene TRBV3-2) and TRBJ2-3; 9 positions agree with TRBD2. Germline V CDR1 and CDR2: LGHDT, YNNKEL (reference sequence). The CDR3 length is 16 residues. V trimming: 3 bases; J trimming: 1 base; junction bases outside the gene matches: 5. CDR3 nucleotides: TGTGCCAGCAGCCAGCGCGGGGGGGCCGGCACAGATACGCAGTATTTT. The encoded protein is CASSQRGGAGTDTQYF.

The chain couples TRBV9 to TRBJ2-3; 12 bases are a match to TRBD2. Looked up from germline, CDR1 is SGDLS and CDR2 is YYNGEE. The V and J ends lost 3 bases and 2 bases, in that order; junction bases with no gene match: 1. This CDR3 comprises 15 residues. This CDR3 reads CASSASGRDTDTQYF. CDR3 coding DNA: TGTGCCAGCAGCGCTAGCGGGAGGGACACAGATACGCAGTATTTT.

The rearrangement uses TRBV4-1 and TRBJ1-5; D ambiguous. CDR3 length: 16 amino acids. CDR1 and CDR2 (germline): MGHRA, YSYEKL. Trimming stripped 3 bases from V and 0 bases from J, with 12 bases between. CDR3 nucleotides: TGCGCCAGCAGCCACCGGACGGGAGATAGCAATCAGCCCCAGCATTTT. It specifies CASSHRTGDSNQPQHF.

The chain links TRBV20-1 to TRBJ1-2, with a weak D call TRBD1 (5 bases). Germline V gene sequence: CDR1 DFQATT, CDR2 SNEGSKA (reference sequence). This CDR3 is 12 amino acids long. Trimming left V 3 bases short and J 6 bases short, with 11 bases between. CDR3 nucleotide sequence: TGCAGTGCTAGTCAACCAGGGAATGGCTACACCTTC. Translating it yields CSASQPGNGYTF.

In DNA form, the CDR3 reads TGTGCCAGCAGCTTAAGACAGGCCAATCAGCCCCAGCATTTT. Its translation: CASSLRQANQPQHF. The V gene is TRBV7-2, the J gene TRBJ1-5; D is possibly TRBD1 (6 bases). Germline V CDR1 and CDR2: SGHTA, FQGNSA. CDR3 length: 14 amino acids. Trimming removed 2 bases at V and 3 bases at J, with 8 bases between.

The chain joins TRBV7-9 to TRBJ2-1; D may be TRBD1 (5 bases). Trimming removed 7 bases at V and 7 bases at J, with 11 bases between. The V gene's germline CDR1 is SEHNR and CDR2 FQNEAQ (reference sequence). CDR3 size: 12 residues. Here the CDR3 reads CASTPGSNEQFF. CDR3 coding DNA: TGTGCCAGCACTCCAGGGTCGAATGAGCAGTTCTTC.

The genes are TRBV4-1 and TRBJ1-6, with 10 bases aligning to TRBD1. This CDR3 comprises 14 residues. Trimming cost V 4 bases and J 10 bases; bases outside gene matches: 4. Per the germline V gene, CDR1 is MGHRA and CDR2 is YSYEKL. CDR3 protein: CASSPDRGQSPLHF. The CDR3 DNA sequence: TGCGCCAGCAGCCCCGACAGGGGGCAATCACCCCTCCACTTT.

The J gene is TRBJ1-4, the V gene TRBV19; TRBD1 matches at 8 bases. With V trimmed by 6 bases and J by 0 bases, 6 bases remained unmatched. From germline, CDR1 is LNHDA and CDR2 SQIVND (reference sequence). The CDR3 is 16 amino acids. The CDR3 is CASRTPGGPTNEKLFF. CDR3 in DNA: TGTGCCAGTAGAACCCCAGGGGGCCCAACTAATGAAAAACTGTTTTTT.